Listed below are T cell receptor beta chains from one sample, sequenced in a study of T cells after somatic rescue of genetic block. The repertoire was sequenced with immunoSEQ multiplex PCR; TCRdb's copy has only in-frame clones and lacks some. The sample records about 120,000 clones, 80% to 95% being singletons. Sequenced input: peripheral blood mononuclear cells (PBMCs). These receptors came from a woman aged 18-29 years. CDR3s include the opening cysteine and the closing phenylalanine or tryptophan. A D gene is named only where the DNA matches it firmly. The listing skips clone size in some rows; elsewhere it reads once, few, many or a size class.

clone size | D gene | J gene | V gene | CDR3 DNA | CDR3 protein
- | TRBD2 | TRBJ2-3 | TRBV5-4 | TGTGCCAGCAGGATGGGACCTAGCGGGGGGGCCACGCAGTATTTT | CASRMGPSGGATQYF
- | TRBD2 | TRBJ2-1 | TRBV7-2 | TGTGCCAGCAGCTTGGGGGGGTCCTACAATGAGCAGTTCTTC | CASSLGGSYNEQFF
- | - | TRBJ1-2 | TRBV4-3 | TGCGCCAGCAGCCAAGGGGAACAGGGCTATGGCTACACCTTC | CASSQGEQGYGYTF
- | - | TRBJ2-2 | TRBV9 | TGTGCCAGCAGCACCCAGGCAGGGTCCACCGGGGAGCTGTTTTTT | CASSTQAGSTGELFF
- | - | TRBJ2-2 | TRBV2 | TGTGCCAGCAAGGGGAGCACGAACACCGGGGAGCTGTTTTTT | CASKGSTNTGELFF
- | - | TRBJ1-2 | TRBV6-1 | TGTGCCAGCAGGAGCGGGTCGGTTCTTGGCTACACCTTC | CASRSGSVLGYTF
once | - | TRBJ2-1 | TRBV4-2 | TGTGCCAGCAGCGACCGGGACTCCTACAATGAGCAGTTCTTC | CASSDRDSYNEQFF
- | - | TRBJ2-1 | TRBV11-2 | TGTGCCAGCAGCCCGGGGGCCTACAATGAGCAGTTCTTC | CASSPGAYNEQFF
once | - | TRBJ2-2 | TRBV10-3 | TGTGCCATCAGTGAGTCGACAAGAGCCGAGGCCGGGGAGCTGTTTTTT | CAISESTRAEAGELFF
- | - | TRBJ1-2 | TRBV6-1 | TGTGCCAGCAGTGAACTAGGGGGGGGCTACACCTTC | CASSELGGGYTF
- | - | TRBJ1-1 | TRBV28 | TGTGCCAGCAGTTTTTCTTACGGGAACCCCAACATGAACACTGAAGCTTTCTTT | CASSFSYGNPNMNTEAFF
- | TRBD1 | TRBJ1-5 | TRBV6-1 | TGTGCCAGCAGTGACCGACAGGGCTGGTCTCAGCCCCAGCATTTT | CASSDRQGWSQPQHF
- | - | TRBJ1-3 | TRBV19 | TGTGCCAGTGGGAGGGGGACTTTTGGAAACACCATATATTTT | CASGRGTFGNTIYF
- | TRBD1 | TRBJ1-6 | TRBV5-1 | TGCGCCAGCAGCAGGGACAGGGACTCACCCCTCCACTTT | CASSRDRDSPLHF
- | - | TRBJ2-7 | TRBV9 | TGTGCCAGCAGCTTCTCCGGGACAAGGGGCTACGAGCAGTACTTC | CASSFSGTRGYEQYF
- | - | TRBJ2-7 | TRBV6-5 | TGTGCCAGCAGCCCTACAACAGGGATGACCTACGAGCAGTACTTC | CASSPTTGMTYEQYF
- | - | TRBJ2-7 | TRBV5-1 | TGCGCCAGCAGCTTGGTGGGGGTTGGTAACGAGCAGTACTTC | CASSLVGVGNEQYF
- | - | TRBJ2-3 | TRBV7-2 | TGTGCCAGCAGCCCCTTTCTTAAGGCAGATACGCAGTATTTT | CASSPFLKADTQYF
- | - | TRBJ2-1 | TRBV5-1 | TGCGCCAGCTCACCCCCCCGGGACAAGGCCTACAATGAGCAGTTCTTC | CASSPPRDKAYNEQFF
- | - | TRBJ2-6 | TRBV7-2 | TGTGCCAGCAGCTCGGGGGCAACAGGATTTGGGGCCAACGTCCTGACTTTC | CASSSGATGFGANVLTF
- | - | TRBJ2-3 | TRBV9 | TGTGCCAGCAGCGTAGCGGGGCAAGCCACAGATACGCAGTATTTT | CASSVAGQATDTQYF
- | - | TRBJ1-5 | TRBV28 | TGTGCCAGCAGTCAATTATGGGGCAATCAGCCCCAGCATTTT | CASSQLWGNQPQHF
- | - | TRBJ2-5 | TRBV5-4 | TGTGCCAGCAGCACGATAGGGGTCCAAGAGACCCAGTACTTC | CASSTIGVQETQYF
- | - | TRBJ2-7 | TRBV5-1 | TGCGCCAGCGGGTCCCGAGGAGAGCAGTACTTC | CASGSRGEQYF
- | TRBD2 | TRBJ2-1 | TRBV9 | TGTGCCAGCAGCGAGGGGACTAGCGGGGGCTACAATGAGCAGTTCTTC | CASSEGTSGGYNEQFF
- | - | TRBJ2-5 | TRBV11-2 | TGTGCCAGCAGCGCCGTAGCCGAAGAGACCCAGTACTTC | CASSAVAEETQYF
- | - | TRBJ2-5 | TRBV25-1 | TGTGCCAGCAGTTCGACAGGGAGGGAGGAGACCCAGTACTTC | CASSSTGREETQYF
few | - | TRBJ1-5 | TRBV6-5 | TGTGCCAGCAGTCCCCGGGCAGATAGCAATCAGCCCCAGCATTTT | CASSPRADSNQPQHF
- | - | TRBJ1-4 | TRBV19 | TGTGCCAGTAGTCCCCACAGCTCAACTAATGAAAAACTGTTTTTT | CASSPHSSTNEKLFF
- | - | TRBJ2-1 | TRBV4-3 | TGCGCCAGCAGCCAATCAGAGGGGATGGGGAATGAGCAGTTCTTC | CASSQSEGMGNEQFF
- | - | TRBJ2-3 | TRBV7-9 | TGTGCCAGCAGCTTAGGGTCCACAGATACGCAGTATTTT | CASSLGSTDTQYF
- | - | TRBJ1-1 | TRBV7-9 | TGTGCCAGCAACCTCCCTCGTAGGGGCGCTGAAGCTTTCTTT | CASNLPRRGAEAFF
- | - | TRBJ1-1 | TRBV5-4 | TGTGCCAGCAGCTTGAATTTGCCCGGCGCTGAAGCTTTCTTT | CASSLNLPGAEAFF
once | - | TRBJ2-7 | TRBV5-6 | TGTGCCAGCAGCCGCCCCGGGACGGACTACGAGCAGTACTTC | CASSRPGTDYEQYF
few | - | TRBJ2-2 | TRBV30 | TGTGCCTGGAGCAGACTGAACACCGGGGAGCTGTTTTTT | CAWSRLNTGELFF
- | - | TRBJ2-3 | TRBV5-5 | TGTGCCAGCAGCTTGTCTGACGATACGCAGTATTTT | CASSLSDDTQYF
few | - | TRBJ1-1 | TRBV18 | TGTGCCAGCTCACCAGCTATGAGGAACACTGAAGCTTTCTTT | CASSPAMRNTEAFF
- | - | TRBJ1-1 | TRBV9 | TGTGCCAGCAGCGCAGGACGGAGGTCCATTGAAGCTTTCTTT | CASSAGRRSIEAFF
- | - | TRBJ2-2 | TRBV5-1 | TGCGCCAGCAGCTTGGCCGGGGGGAACACCGGGGAGCTGTTTTTT | CASSLAGGNTGELFF
- | - | TRBJ2-4 | TRBV7-3 | TGTGCCAGCAGTTCAACCGTCGACAGGCCGGGGGCCAAAAACATTCAGTACTTC | CASSSTVDRPGAKNIQYF
- | - | TRBJ2-7 | TRBV11-2 | TGTGCCAGCAGCCCCGTCGCCATCGAGCAGTACTTC | CASSPVAIEQYF
- | - | TRBJ1-5 | TRBV4-2 | TGTGCCAGCAGCCAAGAAGACGGTCAGCCCCAGCATTTT | CASSQEDGQPQHF
- | - | TRBJ1-2 | TRBV25-1 | TGTGCCAGCAGTGGATCGGATCAGGGCTACACCTTC | CASSGSDQGYTF
- | TRBD1 | TRBJ2-6 | TRBV19 | TGTGCCAGTAGTACAGGGGGCGTTGGGGCCAACGTCCTGACTTTC | CASSTGGVGANVLTF
- | TRBD1 | TRBJ1-2 | TRBV28 | TGTGCCAGCAGTTTTTCCTTTCGGACAGGGGATAACTATGGCTACACCTTC | CASSFSFRTGDNYGYTF
- | - | TRBJ2-7 | TRBV18 | TGTGCCAGCTCACCGGAGGGGGGCGAGCAGTACTTC | CASSPEGGEQYF
few | - | TRBJ1-2 | TRBV19 | TGTGCCAGCCAGAACCCCACAGTCTATGGCTACACCTTC | CASQNPTVYGYTF
- | - | TRBJ1-1 | TRBV6-5 | TGTGCCAGCAGTTTTGGAATCCGGGCTGCTGAAGCTTTCTTT | CASSFGIRAAEAFF
- | TRBD2 | TRBJ2-7 | TRBV2 | TGTGCCAGCAGAGGAAAGGAACTTAGCGGGGATACCTACGAGCAGTACTTC | CASRGKELSGDTYEQYF
- | TRBD2 | TRBJ2-2 | TRBV4-3 | TGCGCCAGCAGCCATAAGGGGACTAGTCTAAGTGGCGGGGAGCTGTTTTTT | CASSHKGTSLSGGELFF
once | TRBD1 | TRBJ1-5 | TRBV27 | TGTGCCAGCAATCGAGAGGACAGGGACAATCAGCCCCAGCATTTT | CASNREDRDNQPQHF
- | - | TRBJ1-2 | TRBV27 | TGTGCCAGTCAGGGAGACTATGGCTACACCTTC | CASQGDYGYTF
- | - | TRBJ2-2 | TRBV27 | TGTGCCAGCAGTTTATCGGGTGTAAACACCGGGGAGCTGTTTTTT | CASSLSGVNTGELFF
- | TRBD1 | TRBJ1-6 | TRBV7-2 | TGTGCCAGCAGCTTAGGAGGGCAGGGGGCTTTCTATAATTCACCCCTCCACTTT | CASSLGGQGAFYNSPLHF
- | TRBD1 | TRBJ1-4 | TRBV7-8 | TGTGCCAGCAGCCCGCGGGACAGGAGCACAACTAATGAAAAACTGTTTTTT | CASSPRDRSTTNEKLFF